These 22 T cell receptor beta chains share one sample of origin, sequenced in a study of blood T cell repertoires in COVID-19. The assay was immunoSEQ multiplex PCR, and TCRdb's table has in-frame clones only and misses some. The sample carries around 160,000 clones, about 80% recorded once. The sequenced material came from PBMCs or T cells enriched from blood (not recorded which). The receptors come from a woman aged 60 to 75 who had recovered from COVID-19.

This clone occurred a few times. The gene calls are TRBV19 and TRBJ1-3; TRBD1 might be the D (6 bases). V lost 9 bases and J 4 bases, leaving 16 bases between the germline ends. Germline lookup yields CDR1 LNHDA and CDR2 SQIVND (reference sequence). The CDR3 spans 14 residues. This CDR3 reads CARRIRGFGNTIYF. The CDR3, as DNA: TGTGCCAGACGCATCAGGGGCTTCGGAAACACCATATATTTT.

The V call is TRBV3-1 (or the pseudogene TRBV3-2), the J call TRBJ1-1; D unclear. CDR3 length: 12 amino acids. V was shortened by 4 bases and J by 8 bases, with 11 bases between the two germline ends. The germline gives CDR1 LGHDT, CDR2 YNNKEL (reference sequence). This chain's CDR3 is CASSRTEGEAFF. CDR3 bases: TGTGCCAGCAGCCGGACTGAAGGGGAAGCTTTCTTT.

J is TRBJ1-2 and V is TRBV11-2, with 10 bases matching TRBD1. V was pared by 2 bases and J by 4 bases, with 4 bases of the junction left unmatched. This CDR3 comprises 15 residues. Germline V gene sequence: CDR1 SGHAT, CDR2 FQNNGV. This chain's CDR3 is CASSLTGQGLYGYTF. The CDR3 region has the DNA TGTGCCAGCAGCTTAACGGGACAGGGGCTCTATGGCTACACCTTC. Drawing the rest from reference TRBV11-2 and TRBJ1-2, the complete variable domain is EAGVAQSPRYKIIEKRQSVAFWCNPISGHATLYWYQQILGQGPKLLIQFQNNGVVDDSQLPKDRFSAERLKGVDSTLKIQPAKLEDSAVYLCASSLTGQGLYGYTFGSGTRLTVV.

V is TRBV19 and J is TRBJ2-2; 14 bases are shared with TRBD2. Trimming took 4 bases from V and 6 from J; bases not matched to a gene: 7. CDR3 length: 17 amino acids. CDR1 and CDR2 from the germline V gene are LNHDA and SQIVND (reference sequence). CDR3 sequence: CASSTRLAGGFAGELFF. The CDR3 coding sequence is TGTGCCAGTAGTACCCGACTAGCGGGGGGGTTCGCCGGGGAGCTGTTTTTT.

The V call is TRBV6-4, the J call TRBJ2-3; D call uncertain. The CDR3 totals 13 residues. Germline V gene data show CDR1 as MRHNA and CDR2 as SNTAGT. The V and J ends lost 4 bases and 1 base respectively, with 6 bases between them. The CDR3 bases are TGTGCCAGCAGTGTTGAGGGCACAGATACGCAGTATTTT. This gives the protein CASSVEGTDTQYF.

The V gene is TRBV6-1, the J gene TRBJ2-7; 8 bases map to TRBD1. The CDR3 has 15 amino acids. V was clipped by 1 base and J by 2 bases; unmatched bases: 4. Germline assignment: CDR1 MNHNS and CDR2 SASEGT. The CDR3 region has the DNA TGTGCCAGCAGTGAAGAAGGGACAGGCACCTACGAGCAGTACTTC. It translates to CASSEEGTGTYEQYF.

The chain links TRBV29-1 to TRBJ2-1; TRBD2 agrees at 10 bases. Looked up from germline, CDR1 is SQVTM and CDR2 is ANQGSEA. The CDR3 covers 13 residues. The CDR3 DNA follows: TGCAGTGGTACAGCGGGGGGGCTCTATGAGCAGTTCTTC. Protein sequence: CSGTAGGLYEQFF.

CDR3 sequence reads: CASSEGSYEQYF. DNA of the CDR3: TGTGCCAGCAGTGAGGGCTCTTACGAGCAGTACTTC. J is TRBJ2-7 and V is TRBV6-2 or TRBV6-3; perhaps TRBD2 as D (5 bases). This CDR3 is built from 12 residues. Looked up from germline, CDR1 is MNHEY and CDR2 is SVGEGT. Trimming pared 5 bases from V and 4 bases from J, leaving 9 bases between.

V is TRBV6-1 and J is TRBJ1-2; possible D gene TRBD1, 6 bases. With 0 bases removed from V and 8 bases from J, the gap between germline ends came to 19 bases. Germline CDR1 reads MNHNS; CDR2 reads SASEGT. The CDR3 is made up of 16 amino acids. CDR3: CASSEAGHWQGSGYTF. The DNA of the CDR3 is TGTGCCAGCAGTGAAGCGGGACATTGGCAGGGATCCGGCTACACCTTC.

J is TRBJ1-1 and V is TRBV5-5; no firm D call. Germline CDR1 and CDR2: SGHKS and YYEKEE (reference sequence). This CDR3 is 12 amino acids long. Trimming took 2 bases from V and 5 from J, leaving 7 bases between them. The CDR3 region is CASSFGRTEAFF. The DNA of the CDR3 is TGTGCCAGCAGCTTCGGGAGGACTGAAGCTTTCTTT.

The J gene is TRBJ2-7, the V gene TRBV27, with 8 bases aligning to TRBD2. There are 14 residues in the CDR3. V lost 6 bases to trimming and J lost 4 bases; unmatched junction nucleotides: 8. Germline values: CDR1 MNHEY, CDR2 SMNVEV (reference sequence). CDR3 protein: CASSSGTRGYEQYF. Written as DNA, the CDR3 is TGTGCCAGCAGCTCCGGGACTAGGGGGTACGAGCAGTACTTC.

CDR3 nucleotide sequence: TGTGCCAGCACCCGGGTCGGGGGGGACACCGGGGAGCTGTTTTTT. Translating it yields CASTRVGGDTGELFF. V is TRBV5-4 and J is TRBJ2-2; 8 positions match TRBD2. V lost 6 bases to trimming and J lost 3 bases; unmatched junction nucleotides: 7. This CDR3 has 15 residues. The germline V gene has CDR1 SGHNT and CDR2 YYREEE (reference sequence).

This chain links TRBV12-5 with TRBJ2-6; D is uncertain. In germline, CDR1 is LGHNT, CDR2 FRNRAP. The CDR3 totals 17 residues. The V gene lost 0 bases and the J gene lost 4 bases, with 13 bases spanning the gap. CDR3 residues: CASGLVISGSGANVLTF. CDR3 in DNA: TGTGCTAGTGGTTTGGTAATTTCGGGTTCCGGGGCCAACGTCCTGACTTTC.

The chain joins TRBV7-6 to TRBJ1-1, with D hard to call. The CDR3 totals 11 residues. V was pared by 3 bases and J by 5 bases, with 4 bases between. The germline CDR1 and CDR2 sequences are SGHVS and FNYEAQ. The CDR3 sequence is CASSFETEAFF. The CDR3 DNA follows: TGTGCCAGCAGCTTCGAGACTGAAGCTTTCTTT.

V gene TRBV5-6 combines with J gene TRBJ1-5; a possible D gene is TRBD1 (5 bases). CDR3 length: 12 residues. Germline V gives CDR1 SGHDT, CDR2 YYEEEE. Trimming left V 4 bases short and J 10 bases short, with 12 bases between. For the CDR3, the DNA is TGTGCCAGCAGCGATAGAGGACATCCCCAGCATTTT. Translating it yields CASSDRGHPQHF.

With respect to this clone: Other DNA sequences in this specimen translate into the identical CDR3. This chain connects TRBV27 to TRBJ1-5; the D is unclear. This CDR3 is built from 13 residues. Trimming took 2 bases from V and 4 from J, leaving 6 bases between them. In germline, CDR1 is MNHEY, CDR2 SMNVEV (reference sequence). The CDR3 sequence: CASSLRENQPQHF. DNA of the CDR3: TGTGCCAGCAGTTTACGGGAGAATCAGCCCCAGCATTTT.

This clone was seen once. The chain is built from TRBV19 and TRBJ1-4; D is perhaps TRBD1 (5 bases). Deletions cut 6 bases from V and 5 bases from J, with 16 bases between. This CDR3 comprises 15 residues. Germline CDR1 is LNHDA and CDR2 is SQIVND (reference sequence). CDR3: CASRISRQPNEKLFF. In DNA, the CDR3 is TGTGCCAGTAGGATCTCTCGACAGCCGAATGAAAAACTGTTTTTT.

The count of this clone is one. The chain uses TRBV4-1 and TRBJ2-1, with TRBD2 as a possible D gene (5 bases). Germline V gene lookup returns CDR1 MGHRA and CDR2 YSYEKL. The CDR3 has 17 amino acids. Trimming removed 0 bases from V and 0 bases from J, with 12 bases in between. CDR3 in DNA: TGCGCCAGCAGCCAAGATTTACGGGGTAGCTCCTACAATGAGCAGTTCTTC. Translation gives CASSQDLRGSSYNEQFF.

This clone has a single count. The gene calls are TRBV18 and TRBJ2-2; a possible D gene is TRBD2 (6 bases). The V end was cut by 8 bases, the J end by 7 bases, with 11 bases between. The CDR3 totals 12 residues. Germline-derived CDR1 and CDR2 are KGHSH and LQKENI. The CDR3 loop reads CASHGGNGELFF. DNA of the CDR3: TGTGCCAGCCACGGCGGGAACGGGGAGCTGTTTTTT.

The V gene is TRBV4-1, the J gene TRBJ1-1, with 7 bases identical to TRBD1. The junction had 8 bases not matched to a gene; V was cut back by 3 bases and J by 4 bases. Germline V lookup: CDR1 MGHRA, CDR2 YSYEKL. CDR3 length: 15 residues. The CDR3 nucleotides read TGCGCCAGCAGCCAGGCATCGGACAGGAGCACTGAAGCTTTCTTT. It specifies CASSQASDRSTEAFF.

This clone was seen more than once but under ten times. The chain uses TRBV2 and TRBJ1-5; tentative D call: TRBD1 (6 bases). The CDR3 extends over 15 amino acids. The germline V and J ends were trimmed by 5 bases and 0 bases, with 11 bases remaining between them. Per germline, CDR1 SNHLY and CDR2 FYNNEI. This chain's CDR3 is CASSTGSYSNQPQHF. CDR3 sequence (DNA): TGTGCCAGCAGTACAGGGTCTTATAGCAATCAGCCCCAGCATTTT.

This CDR3 is CASSLLSGAGLNEQFF. CDR3 nucleotide sequence: TGTGCCAGCAGCCTTCTCTCCGGGGCGGGGCTTAATGAGCAGTTCTTC. The genes are TRBV7-2 and TRBJ2-1; weak D call: TRBD2 (6 bases). This CDR3 is built from 16 residues. Germline V CDR1 and CDR2: SGHTA, FQGNSA. Trimming removed 5 bases from V and 7 bases from J, with 21 bases in between.